This TCR beta chain was identified in a study of shared clonotypes between healthy human individuals. Study background: Donors had three CD4 naive, three CD4 memory, two CD8 naive and one CD8 memory plate apiece. General observations from the study: Among non-shared clonotypes, generation probabilities were lower than among those shared by all four donors.

Profiled with immunoSEQ multiplex PCR; TCRdb holds only in-frame clones, not every one. The sample yields about 2.4 million clones, around nine tenths seen once. A note on this clone: Its antigen is currently unknown. The same CDR3 also results from other DNA sequences found in this sample.

V was cut by 2 bases and J by 4 bases, with 4 bases left in between. This CDR3 is built from 12 residues. The germline gives CDR1 KGHSH, CDR2 LQKENI. Participating donors were healthy, HIV-negative adults free of recent acute infections or vaccinations. Sequenced input: naive CD4+ T cells sorted from blood. Subset noted: CD45RA+ positively selected. The J gene is TRBJ2-3, the V gene TRBV18; D not certain. This clonotype was sampled from a young man in good health. In DNA, the CDR3 is TGTGCCAGCTCACCAGGGTCAGATACGCAGTATTTT. It is translated as CASSPGSDTQYF.